A selection of T cell receptor beta chains follows, all from one sample in a study of monozygotic twins with inflammatory bowel disease. No DNA is given; TCRdb re-called the 5' RACE reads and lists each CDR3 protein once. This table lists some 100,000 distinct CDR3 sequences. Sequencing was done on a sample of blood. Source of these receptors: a human donor with ulcerative colitis or Crohn's disease, or a healthy co-twin of an affected twin (not recorded which). CDR3s include the opening cysteine and the closing phenylalanine or tryptophan.

TRBJ2-5	TRBV5-6	CASSLAEGGFWPQYF
TRBJ1-1	TRBV7-9	CASSLWGGTEAFF
TRBJ1-2	TRBV20-1	CSASLGLVYGYTF
TRBJ2-2	TRBV5-4	CASRARGSNTGELFF
TRBJ1-6	TRBV19	CASSRNNSPLHF
TRBJ2-3	TRBV11-2	CASSSGVSGGDSTDTQYF
TRBJ1-1	TRBV29-1	CSVAGGSTEAFF
TRBJ1-1	TRBV6-1	CASRGHQNTEAFF
TRBJ2-1	TRBV7-2	CASSLGPASYNEQFF
TRBJ2-3	TRBV29-1	CSVRSGSVFGDTQYF
TRBJ1-2	TRBV29-1	CSVDGSGARSGYTF
TRBJ1-6	TRBV25-1	CASSVAGDSPLHF
TRBJ2-1	TRBV11-3	CASSIRLGQYNEQFF
TRBJ2-1	TRBV12-3/TRBV12-4	CASSKGTGWNEQFF
TRBJ2-3	TRBV5-4	CASSLDPGFRDTQYF
TRBJ1-2	TRBV24-1	CATSDEGGQGFVVGYTF
TRBJ2-1	TRBV19	CASRRTRLSYNEQFF
TRBJ2-5	TRBV5-4	CASSWSGGAGETQYF
TRBJ1-1	TRBV7-2	CGRSLVAAYSEAFF
TRBJ2-5	TRBV7-9	CASSLSPSGEETQYF
TRBJ1-1	TRBV2	CASSKRQGRNTEAFF
TRBJ2-1	TRBV5-5	CASSHGLAGGYNEQFF
TRBJ1-1	TRBV7-3	CASSLKGSGDGAEAFF
TRBJ2-1	TRBV12-2	CASRLAHRGWDNEQFF
TRBJ1-1	TRBV6-2/TRBV6-3	CASTRQETSEAFF
TRBJ1-5	TRBV6-1	CASSPDREGQPQHF
TRBJ2-1	TRBV5-1	CASSGRDRGSDEQFF
TRBJ2-3	TRBV5-1	CASSFTQGEGTQYF
TRBJ2-2	TRBV6-1	CASSELAGANTGELFF
TRBJ2-1	TRBV12-3/TRBV12-4	CASSPSGPSSYNEQFF
TRBJ2-1	TRBV3-1	CASSQEDRGPFGEQFF
TRBJ1-2	TRBV7-8	CASSSPPWRGKGDYGYTF
TRBJ1-1	TRBV3-1	CASSQSGTYNTEAFF
TRBJ1-5	TRBV20-1	CSARVGARDRASNQPQHF
TRBJ1-6	TRBV12-3/TRBV12-4	CASSLVPGYNSPLHF
TRBJ1-5	TRBV5-1	CASSFGGNQPQHF
TRBJ2-7	TRBV7-3	CASSLMTSAFSGSTGGPYEQYF
TRBJ1-5	TRBV27	CASSFQAGNQPQHF
TRBJ2-7	TRBV4-3	CASSQDPRAYEQYF
TRBJ2-7	TRBV6-2/TRBV6-3	CASSPPGLAKSYEQYF